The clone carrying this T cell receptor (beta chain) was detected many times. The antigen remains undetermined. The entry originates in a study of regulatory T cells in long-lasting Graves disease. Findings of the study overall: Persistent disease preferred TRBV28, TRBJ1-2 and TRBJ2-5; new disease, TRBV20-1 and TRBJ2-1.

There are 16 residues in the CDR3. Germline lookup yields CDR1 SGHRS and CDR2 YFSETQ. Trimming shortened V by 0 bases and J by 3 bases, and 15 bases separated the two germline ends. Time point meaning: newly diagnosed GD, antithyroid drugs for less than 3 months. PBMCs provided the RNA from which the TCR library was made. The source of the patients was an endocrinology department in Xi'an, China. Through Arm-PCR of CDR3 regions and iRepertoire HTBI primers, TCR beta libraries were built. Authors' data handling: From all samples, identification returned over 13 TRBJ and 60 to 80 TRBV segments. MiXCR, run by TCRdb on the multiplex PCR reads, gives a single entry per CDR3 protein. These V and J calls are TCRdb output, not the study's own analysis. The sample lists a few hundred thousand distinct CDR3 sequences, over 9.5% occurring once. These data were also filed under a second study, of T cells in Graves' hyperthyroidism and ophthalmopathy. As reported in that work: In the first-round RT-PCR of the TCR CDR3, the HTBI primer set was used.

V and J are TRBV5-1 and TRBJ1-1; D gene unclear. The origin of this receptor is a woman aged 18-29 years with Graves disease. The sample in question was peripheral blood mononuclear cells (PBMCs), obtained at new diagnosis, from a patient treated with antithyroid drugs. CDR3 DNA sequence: TGCGCCAGCAGCTTGGAACGCGTGGCCGGCGACACTGAAGCTTTCTTT. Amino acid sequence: CASSLERVAGDTEAFF.